This T cell receptor beta chain was profiled in a study of blood T cell repertoires in COVID-19. Assay used: immunoSEQ multiplex PCR; TCRdb lists only in-frame clones, some missing. Of more than 200,000 clones listed, around 86% are singletons. Germline V gene lookup returns CDR1 SGHRS and CDR2 YFSETQ. J lost 7 bases, V lost 0 bases, and 5 bases had no gene match. This CDR3 is 15 amino acids long. This clone has only one observation. Sample: PBMCs or T cells enriched from blood (not recorded which). The chain uses TRBV5-1 and TRBJ1-3; 9 nucleotides agree with TRBD1. The sequence derives from a man in his thirties or forties in a cohort exposed to, infected with or recovered from COVID-19 (not recorded which). CDR3 nucleotides: TGCGCCAGCAGCTTGGTGGGACAGGGCCCCAACACCATATATTTT. It yields the protein CASSLVGQGPNTIYF.